A selection of T cell receptor beta chains follows, all from one sample in a study of control samples from healthy donors and cancer patients. Sequencing was performed with immunoSEQ multiplex PCR; in TCRdb, only in-frame clones are kept and a portion is missing. The sample lists 150,000 to 200,000 clones; 85% to 90% were seen once. What was sequenced was blood. These receptors were obtained from a woman between 50 and 59 years old in good health. CDR3s include the opening cysteine and the closing phenylalanine or tryptophan. A D gene is named only where the DNA matches it firmly. The listing skips clone size in some rows; elsewhere it reads once, few, many or a size class.

CDR3 DNA: TGTGCCATCAGTCAGGGGAGCGAGCAGTACTTC
CDR3 protein: CAISQGSEQYF
V gene: TRBV10-3
clone size: .
J gene: TRBJ2-7
D gene: .

CDR3 DNA: TGTGCCAGCAGACTCCGGACTAGCGGGAGGGTCTACAATGAGCAGTTCTTC
CDR3 protein: CASRLRTSGRVYNEQFF
V gene: TRBV28
clone size: once
J gene: TRBJ2-1
D gene: TRBD2

CDR3 DNA: TGCGCCAGCAGCCAAGAGGCAGGGAGGTTGCTAAAACTGTTTTTT
CDR3 protein: CASSQEAGRLLKLFF
V gene: TRBV4-3
clone size: .
J gene: TRBJ1-4
D gene: .

CDR3 DNA: TGTGCCAGCAGCCCCGAAACCCGACTAGTCTCCGAGCAGTACTTC
CDR3 protein: CASSPETRLVSEQYF
V gene: TRBV9
clone size: .
J gene: TRBJ2-7
D gene: .

CDR3 DNA: TGTGCCACCAGTGACCGGGACAGGTCCTACTCAGGCTATGGCTACACCTTC
CDR3 protein: CATSDRDRSYSGYGYTF
V gene: TRBV24-1
clone size: .
J gene: TRBJ1-2
D gene: TRBD1

CDR3 DNA: TGTGCCAGTAGTATAGGGACGGCTACTGGAAACACCATATATTTT
CDR3 protein: CASSIGTATGNTIYF
V gene: TRBV19
clone size: .
J gene: TRBJ1-3
D gene: .

CDR3 DNA: TGTGTCAGCAGCTCCCGCGCTTATGGCTACACCTTC
CDR3 protein: CVSSSRAYGYTF
V gene: TRBV14
clone size: once
J gene: TRBJ1-2
D gene: .

CDR3 DNA: TGTGCCAGCAGTTTATCGTTGGGTGATTCACCCCTCCACTTT
CDR3 protein: CASSLSLGDSPLHF
V gene: TRBV27
clone size: once
J gene: TRBJ1-6
D gene: .

CDR3 DNA: TGTGCCAGCAGCCCGATGGGCGGGCCTGGAAACACCATATATTTT
CDR3 protein: CASSPMGGPGNTIYF
V gene: TRBV7-9
clone size: .
J gene: TRBJ1-3
D gene: .

CDR3 DNA: TGTGCCAGCAGCGTAGATCCCGGGACAGGGGGCTCACCCCTCCACTTT
CDR3 protein: CASSVDPGTGGSPLHF
V gene: TRBV9
clone size: once
J gene: TRBJ1-6
D gene: TRBD1

CDR3 DNA: TGCGCCAGCAGCTTGCTGCAGGAGGGAAAACTGTTTTTT
CDR3 protein: CASSLLQEGKLFF
V gene: TRBV5-1
clone size: .
J gene: TRBJ1-4
D gene: .

CDR3 DNA: TGCGCCAGCAGCCCTACTTTGACAGCTAACTATGGCTACACCTTC
CDR3 protein: CASSPTLTANYGYTF
V gene: TRBV4-1
clone size: .
J gene: TRBJ1-2
D gene: .

CDR3 DNA: TGTGCCAGCAGCCAAGGTTACACTGAAGCTTTCTTT
CDR3 protein: CASSQGYTEAFF
V gene: TRBV6-2/TRBV6-3
clone size: .
J gene: TRBJ1-1
D gene: .

CDR3 DNA: TGTGCCAGCAGTCGAATTGACAGGGTCAATACTGAAGCTTTCTTT
CDR3 protein: CASSRIDRVNTEAFF
V gene: TRBV6-2/TRBV6-3
clone size: .
J gene: TRBJ1-1
D gene: TRBD1

CDR3 DNA: TGTGCCAGCAGCTTGGAGACCGGGGAGCTGTTTTTT
CDR3 protein: CASSLETGELFF
V gene: TRBV7-2
clone size: .
J gene: TRBJ2-2
D gene: .

CDR3 DNA: TGTGCCAGCAGTTTTTCTAGCGGGGGGGCAAATGAGCAGTTCTTC
CDR3 protein: CASSFSSGGANEQFF
V gene: TRBV28
clone size: .
J gene: TRBJ2-1
D gene: TRBD2

CDR3 DNA: TGTGCCTGGAGTGAACAGGGAGCAGATAATTCACCCCTCCACTTT
CDR3 protein: CAWSEQGADNSPLHF
V gene: TRBV30
clone size: .
J gene: TRBJ1-6
D gene: .

CDR3 DNA: TGTGCCAGCAGAAGACAGGGGGTAGCGAATCAGCCCCAGCATTTT
CDR3 protein: CASRRQGVANQPQHF
V gene: TRBV6-5
clone size: .
J gene: TRBJ1-5
D gene: TRBD1

CDR3 DNA: TGTGCCAGCAGACAAACCGGGACAGGGGGCGTCGGGGAGCTGTTTTTT
CDR3 protein: CASRQTGTGGVGELFF
V gene: TRBV11-2
clone size: .
J gene: TRBJ2-2
D gene: TRBD1

CDR3 DNA: TGCGCCAGCAGCCAAGATCCAGGCACCGATCAGCCCCAGCATTTT
CDR3 protein: CASSQDPGTDQPQHF
V gene: TRBV4-1
clone size: .
J gene: TRBJ1-5
D gene: .

CDR3 DNA: TGTGCCAGCATCAGGGGGACTCCCGATCAGCCCCAGCATTTT
CDR3 protein: CASIRGTPDQPQHF
V gene: TRBV6-5
clone size: .
J gene: TRBJ1-5
D gene: TRBD1

CDR3 DNA: TGTGCCAGCAGCCAAGGGATAGGGGACAGTAATGAGCAGTTCTTC
CDR3 protein: CASSQGIGDSNEQFF
V gene: TRBV4-2
clone size: few
J gene: TRBJ2-1
D gene: TRBD1

CDR3 DNA: TGTGCCAGCGGGACTCCAGGAAACACCATATATTTT
CDR3 protein: CASGTPGNTIYF
V gene: TRBV7-9
clone size: .
J gene: TRBJ1-3
D gene: .

CDR3 DNA: TGCGCCAGCAGCCGTGGGAGATGGGGCGAAGGTACCGGGGAGCTGTTTTTT
CDR3 protein: CASSRGRWGEGTGELFF
V gene: TRBV4-3
clone size: once
J gene: TRBJ2-2
D gene: .

CDR3 DNA: TGTGCCAGCAGTTTAGAGCGGACACCTAATCAGCCCCAGCATTTT
CDR3 protein: CASSLERTPNQPQHF
V gene: TRBV27
clone size: .
J gene: TRBJ1-5
D gene: .

CDR3 DNA: TGTGCCAGCAGTTACAGTAGAATTGGGAATGGCTACACCTTC
CDR3 protein: CASSYSRIGNGYTF
V gene: TRBV6-2/TRBV6-3
clone size: .
J gene: TRBJ1-2
D gene: .

CDR3 DNA: TGTGCCAGCAGCGTAGCTCCCGGGACTAGCGGCACAGATACGCAGTATTTT
CDR3 protein: CASSVAPGTSGTDTQYF
V gene: TRBV9
clone size: .
J gene: TRBJ2-3
D gene: TRBD2

CDR3 DNA: TGTGCCAGGGGGACTGACAGATATAGCAATCAGCCCCAGCATTTT
CDR3 protein: CARGTDRYSNQPQHF
V gene: TRBV21-1
clone size: .
J gene: TRBJ1-5
D gene: .

CDR3 DNA: TGTGCCAGCAGCCTTCACCCGGGGGATTTAAAGGCGTCCTACGAGCAGTACTTC
CDR3 protein: CASSLHPGDLKASYEQYF
V gene: TRBV3-1/TRBV3-2
clone size: .
J gene: TRBJ2-7
D gene: .

CDR3 DNA: TGCGCCAGCAGCTTGGCAAGTGAAAGCTATGGCTACACCTTC
CDR3 protein: CASSLASESYGYTF
V gene: TRBV5-1
clone size: .
J gene: TRBJ1-2
D gene: .

CDR3 DNA: TGTGCCAGCAGTGCTGTCGGCGGCTACACCTTC
CDR3 protein: CASSAVGGYTF
V gene: TRBV2
clone size: few
J gene: TRBJ1-2
D gene: .

CDR3 DNA: TGCGCCAGCAGCCAAAACAGGGGTCGGTCACCCCTCCACTTT
CDR3 protein: CASSQNRGRSPLHF
V gene: TRBV4-3
clone size: .
J gene: TRBJ1-6
D gene: TRBD1

CDR3 DNA: TGTGCCACCAGCAGAGGAATGGCGGGGGGCACAGATACGCAGTATTTT
CDR3 protein: CATSRGMAGGTDTQYF
V gene: TRBV15
clone size: .
J gene: TRBJ2-3
D gene: TRBD2

CDR3 DNA: TGTGCCAGCAGCTTAGTATCCGGGAGAGGTGGCTACAATGAGCAGTTCTTC
CDR3 protein: CASSLVSGRGGYNEQFF
V gene: TRBV11-2
clone size: .
J gene: TRBJ2-1
D gene: .

CDR3 DNA: TGTGCCAGTGAGGACTCTACACGGCTCGAGCAGTACTTC
CDR3 protein: CASEDSTRLEQYF
V gene: TRBV27
clone size: .
J gene: TRBJ2-7
D gene: .

CDR3 DNA: TGTGCCAGCAGCAAAGAACAGCTTAGAATAGATAGCTCCTATAATTCACCCCTCCACTTT
CDR3 protein: CASSKEQLRIDSSYNSPLHF
V gene: TRBV21-1
clone size: .
J gene: TRBJ1-6
D gene: .

CDR3 DNA: TGTGCCAGCAGCCGAGGGACTAGCGGGACGGTGAACTCCTACGAGCAGTACTTC
CDR3 protein: CASSRGTSGTVNSYEQYF
V gene: TRBV4-2
clone size: .
J gene: TRBJ2-7
D gene: TRBD2

CDR3 DNA: TGTGCCACCAGCAGAGTGTTGGAAGACGAGCAGTACTTC
CDR3 protein: CATSRVLEDEQYF
V gene: TRBV15
clone size: .
J gene: TRBJ2-7
D gene: .

CDR3 DNA: TGTGCCAGCTCACAGACAGGACTCAATCAGCCCCAGCATTTT
CDR3 protein: CASSQTGLNQPQHF
V gene: TRBV18
clone size: .
J gene: TRBJ1-5
D gene: .

CDR3 DNA: TGTGCCAGCAGTCCGACAGGGCTGGGCAATCAGCCCCAGCATTTT
CDR3 protein: CASSPTGLGNQPQHF
V gene: TRBV6-2/TRBV6-3
clone size: .
J gene: TRBJ1-5
D gene: TRBD1

CDR3 DNA: TGTGCCTGGGCAGAACAGGGGGCAGGCGGCTACACCTTC
CDR3 protein: CAWAEQGAGGYTF
V gene: TRBV30
clone size: .
J gene: TRBJ1-2
D gene: TRBD1

CDR3 DNA: TGTGCCAGTAGTGCGGGAGCAACCTACGAGCAGTACTTC
CDR3 protein: CASSAGATYEQYF
V gene: TRBV19
clone size: few
J gene: TRBJ2-7
D gene: TRBD2

CDR3 DNA: TGTGCCAGCAGTGACCAGCGGCAGTACTTC
CDR3 protein: CASSDQRQYF
V gene: TRBV6-1
clone size: .
J gene: TRBJ2-7
D gene: .

CDR3 DNA: TGTGCTAGTGGTTTGGGTGAGGGGAAGCAGTACTTC
CDR3 protein: CASGLGEGKQYF
V gene: TRBV12-5
clone size: .
J gene: TRBJ2-7
D gene: .

CDR3 DNA: TGCGCCAGCAGTGAGTACATGGCTGAAGCTTTCTTT
CDR3 protein: CASSEYMAEAFF
V gene: TRBV10-2
clone size: .
J gene: TRBJ1-1
D gene: .

CDR3 DNA: TGTGCCAGCAGCTTGGAGCGCGGAGTCTACAATGAGCAGTTCTTC
CDR3 protein: CASSLERGVYNEQFF
V gene: TRBV5-4
clone size: .
J gene: TRBJ2-1
D gene: .

CDR3 DNA: TGTGCCAGTAGGATGGTGACAGATCCTAACTATGGCTACACCTTC
CDR3 protein: CASRMVTDPNYGYTF
V gene: TRBV6-5
clone size: .
J gene: TRBJ1-2
D gene: .

CDR3 DNA: TGTGCCAGCAGCCCAACTAGGGATTACAGAGGCGGCGAGCAGTACTTC
CDR3 protein: CASSPTRDYRGGEQYF
V gene: TRBV3-1/TRBV3-2
clone size: .
J gene: TRBJ2-7
D gene: .

CDR3 DNA: TGTGCCAGCAGCTTAACGAGGCAGGGTGGTGGCTACACCTTC
CDR3 protein: CASSLTRQGGGYTF
V gene: TRBV7-3
clone size: .
J gene: TRBJ1-2
D gene: .

CDR3 DNA: TGTGCCAGCAGCTTCCAAACCGGGACAGCAAATTCACCCCTCCACTTT
CDR3 protein: CASSFQTGTANSPLHF
V gene: TRBV7-8
clone size: .
J gene: TRBJ1-6
D gene: TRBD1

CDR3 DNA: TGTGCCAGCAGCTTATTAGGAATTAGGGCAGATACGCAGTATTTT
CDR3 protein: CASSLLGIRADTQYF
V gene: TRBV7-3
clone size: .
J gene: TRBJ2-3
D gene: .

CDR3 DNA: TGTGCCAGCAGCTCGGGGGGGGGAAGAGCCGGGGAGCTGTTTTTT
CDR3 protein: CASSSGGGRAGELFF
V gene: TRBV7-3
clone size: .
J gene: TRBJ2-2
D gene: TRBD2

CDR3 DNA: TGTGCCAGCCCGAATCTCGACACCGGGGAGCTGTTTTTT
CDR3 protein: CASPNLDTGELFF
V gene: TRBV7-8
clone size: .
J gene: TRBJ2-2
D gene: .